Below are 20 T cell receptor beta chains sequenced from a single sample in a study of B cell selection in AIRE deficiency. Sorting defined conventional CD4 T cells as CD4+CD127+. TCRdb keeps only in-frame clones here, not all; method: immunoSEQ multiplex PCR. This sample has fewer than 30,000 clones, with 95% to 98% found just once. The material sequenced was CD4+CD127+ conventional T cells sorted from PBMCs. The receptors here all came from a human donor in good health.

The V gene is TRBV6-1, the J gene TRBJ1-6; D unresolved. CDR3 size: 13 residues. Germline V lookup: CDR1 MNHNS, CDR2 SASEGT. Trimming pared 6 bases from V and 11 bases from J, leaving 14 bases between. The CDR3 nucleotides are TGTGCCAGCAGCTTTGCGGGTATGACACCCCTCCACTTT. It specifies CASSFAGMTPLHF.

The rearrangement joins TRBV11-2 to TRBJ1-1, with D unresolved. This CDR3 contains 15 residues. V lost 5 bases to trimming and J lost 7 bases, with 20 bases between them. In germline, CDR1 is SGHAT, CDR2 FQNNGV. This CDR3 is CASSPGPIGRSEAFF. The CDR3 coding sequence is TGTGCCAGCAGCCCCGGGCCAATTGGGCGAAGTGAAGCTTTCTTT.

V and J are TRBV6-5 and TRBJ2-5, with TRBD1 identical over 7 bases. The J call may be incorrect, as the DNA end agrees better with TRBJ2-7. This CDR3 is 13 amino acids long. Germline loops: CDR1 MNHEY, CDR2 SVGAGI. The DNA of the CDR3 is TGTGCCAGCAGTCCGGGGACAGACTACGAGCAGTACTTC. It codes for CASSPGTDYEQYF.

V is TRBV19 and J is TRBJ2-1; D is uncertain. The CDR3 covers 15 residues. Trimming stripped 6 bases from V and 2 bases from J, with 14 bases between. Germline-derived CDR1 and CDR2 are LNHDA and SQIVND (reference sequence). Written as DNA, the CDR3 is TGTGCCAGTAGGCCCGAGCGTTCCGCCTACAATGAGCAGTTCTTC. Translated, it gives CASRPERSAYNEQFF.

The gene calls are TRBV5-1 and TRBJ1-1; 12 nucleotides line up with TRBD1. With 5 bases clipped from V and 7 bases from J, the junction kept 6 bases outside the gene matches. Germline V CDR1 and CDR2: SGHRS, YFSETQ. The CDR3 has 14 residues. CDR3 DNA sequence: TGCGCCAGCAGGGATGGGACAGGGGGCGTTGAAGCTTTCTTT. It yields the protein CASRDGTGGVEAFF.

The CDR3 here is CASSTSGTGRQYF. The CDR3 DNA reads TGTGCCAGCAGCACTAGCGGGACGGGCAGGCAGTACTTC. This sequence joins TRBV28 and TRBJ2-7; 10 positions match TRBD2. V trimming: 6 bases; J trimming: 9 bases; junction bases outside the gene matches: 8. CDR3 length equals 13 residues. Germline assignment: CDR1 MDHEN and CDR2 SYDVKM.

DNA of the CDR3: TGTGCCAGCACTCCCTGGGCAGGAACTTCCAAAGCTTTCTTT. The encoded protein is CASTPWAGTSKAFF. The rearrangement joins TRBV2 to TRBJ1-1; D remains ambiguous. Germline CDR1 SNHLY, CDR2 FYNNEI. Trimming removed 7 bases from V and 9 bases from J, with 21 bases in between. This CDR3 region has 14 residues.

CDR3 in DNA: TGTGCCAGCAGCTTGTGGACCCGATTGTCCACTGAAGCTTTCTTT. Translation gives CASSLWTRLSTEAFF. The chain joins TRBV5-6 to TRBJ1-1; D is unclear. This CDR3 spans 15 amino acids. V lost 1 base to trimming and J lost 4 bases, with 14 bases between them. Germline V lookup: CDR1 SGHDT, CDR2 YYEEEE.

The chain joins TRBV7-8 to TRBJ1-5; D may be TRBD1 (5 bases). The CDR3 has 15 residues. Trimming took off 5 bases at V and 1 base at J, with 12 bases between the two ends. Germline CDR1 reads SGHVS; CDR2 reads FQNEAQ. The CDR3, as DNA: TGTGCCAGCAGCACCCCTGGGGCCAGCAATCAGCCCCAGCATTTT. This gives the protein CASSTPGASNQPQHF.

This chain uses TRBV27 with TRBJ1-6, with TRBD1 matching over 10 bases. Trimming at V came to 5 bases and at J to 8 bases, leaving 6 bases not matched to a gene. CDR3 length: 15 amino acids. CDR1 and CDR2 from the germline V gene are MNHEY and SMNVEV (reference sequence). DNA for the CDR3: TGTGCCAGCAGTCCCGGGACAGGGGTGTATTCACCCCTCCACTTT. Translating it yields CASSPGTGVYSPLHF.

Here the CDR3 DNA reads TGTGCCAGCAGTTATGAGGGGGCGAGTGAAGCTTTCTTT. This translates into CASSYEGASEAFF. J is TRBJ1-1 and V is TRBV6-5; 7 nucleotides agree with TRBD1. CDR3 length: 13 amino acids. Per the germline V gene, CDR1 is MNHEY and CDR2 is SVGAGI. The V and J ends lost 3 bases and 7 bases, in that order; junction bases with no gene match: 5.

This rearrangement joins TRBV6-5 to TRBJ1-1; a weak D match, TRBD1 (5 bases). The length of the CDR3 is 13 residues. V lost 6 bases, J lost 4 bases, and 12 bases lay in between. Germline assignment: CDR1 MNHEY and CDR2 SVGAGI. The CDR3 loop reads CASRLDKFTEAFF. The CDR3 DNA reads as TGTGCCAGCAGGCTGGACAAATTCACTGAAGCTTTCTTT.

The V gene is TRBV4-2, the J gene TRBJ2-7; D remains ambiguous. Trimming shortened V by 4 bases and J by 7 bases, and 14 bases separated the two germline ends. The germline CDR1 and CDR2 sequences are LGHNA and YNFKEQ. The CDR3 covers 13 residues. This CDR3 reads CASSRELRREQYF. The CDR3 region has the DNA TGTGCCAGCAGCCGGGAACTAAGAAGGGAGCAGTACTTC.

The chain employs TRBV14 and TRBJ2-1, with D possibly being TRBD2 (7 bases). This CDR3 spans 14 amino acids. Germline CDR1 and CDR2: SGHDN and FVKESK. Between the trimmed V and J ends, which lost 5 bases and 7 bases, there was a span of 15 bases. CDR3: CASSRAGALNEQFF. CDR3 nucleotides: TGTGCCAGCAGCAGGGCGGGGGCGTTAAATGAGCAGTTCTTC.

The J gene is TRBJ2-3, the V gene TRBV4-1, with TRBD2 identical over 7 bases. The V segment lost 4 bases and the J segment 3 bases; nucleotides outside the gene matches: 10. Germline V lookup: CDR1 MGHRA, CDR2 YSYEKL. There are 16 residues in the CDR3. As DNA, the CDR3 is TGCGCCAGCAGCCGGGGGACTAATCGGGTTACAGATACGCAGTATTTT. This codes for CASSRGTNRVTDTQYF.

This chain uses TRBV14 with TRBJ1-1, with D possibly TRBD1 on 5 matching bases. This CDR3 region has 14 residues. The germline V gene has CDR1 SGHDN and CDR2 FVKESK. Trimming took off 2 bases at V and 8 bases at J, with 15 bases between the two ends. The CDR3 DNA reads as TGTGCCAGCAGCCAACTTCAGGGCAGTAGGGAAGCTTTCTTT. Translated, it gives CASSQLQGSREAFF.

The chain uses TRBV28 and TRBJ1-2, with D possibly TRBD1 on 6 matching bases. V gave up 3 bases and J gave up 4 bases, with 12 bases separating them. The germline CDR1 and CDR2 sequences are MDHEN and SYDVKM. The CDR3 runs 14 residues. CDR3 sequence reads: CASSFAHRAYGYTF. For the CDR3, the DNA is TGTGCCAGCAGTTTTGCACACAGGGCCTATGGCTACACCTTC.

The CDR3: CATSIRGGTDTQYF. The CDR3, as DNA: TGTGCCACCAGCATCAGGGGAGGCACAGATACGCAGTATTTT. V gene TRBV15 combines with J gene TRBJ2-3; D is perhaps TRBD1 (6 bases). Germline V CDR1 and CDR2: LNHNV, YYDKDF (reference sequence). Trimming took 4 bases from V and 1 from J, leaving 9 bases between them. This CDR3 has 14 amino acids.

J is TRBJ1-6 and V is TRBV6-5; 7 nucleotides match TRBD1. CDR1 MNHEY and CDR2 SVGAGI come from the germline V gene. J gave up 6 bases and V 4 bases, and 9 bases lay outside the gene matches. The CDR3 covers 16 residues. In nucleotides, the CDR3 is TGTGCCAGCAGTTCTGACGGGACAGAGATTAATTCACCCCTCCACTTT. Its translation is CASSSDGTEINSPLHF.

This clone was recorded once. V and J are TRBV7-2 and TRBJ1-1, with D possibly being TRBD1 (5 bases). V shed 4 bases and J shed 4 bases, with 16 bases lying between them. This CDR3 is built from 15 residues. Germline V gives CDR1 SGHTA, CDR2 FQGNSA. The CDR3 spells CASSSSPGSGTEAFF. The DNA for the CDR3 is TGTGCCAGCAGCTCCTCCCCAGGGTCGGGCACTGAAGCTTTCTTT.